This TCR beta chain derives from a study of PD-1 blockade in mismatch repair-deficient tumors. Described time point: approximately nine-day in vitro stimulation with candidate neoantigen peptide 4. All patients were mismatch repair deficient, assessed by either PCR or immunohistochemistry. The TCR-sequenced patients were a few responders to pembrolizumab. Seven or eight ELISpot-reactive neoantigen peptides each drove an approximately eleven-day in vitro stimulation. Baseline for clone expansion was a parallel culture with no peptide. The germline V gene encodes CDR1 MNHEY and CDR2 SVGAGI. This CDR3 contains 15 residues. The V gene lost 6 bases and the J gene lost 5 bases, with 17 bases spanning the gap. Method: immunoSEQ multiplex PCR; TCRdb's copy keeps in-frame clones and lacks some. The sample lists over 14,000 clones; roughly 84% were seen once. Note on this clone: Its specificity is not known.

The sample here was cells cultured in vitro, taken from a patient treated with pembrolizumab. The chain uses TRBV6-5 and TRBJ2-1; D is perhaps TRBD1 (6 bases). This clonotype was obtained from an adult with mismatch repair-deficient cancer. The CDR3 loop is CASSLDRTANNEQFF. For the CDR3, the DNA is TGTGCCAGCAGCTTAGACAGGACGGCTAACAATGAGCAGTTCTTC.